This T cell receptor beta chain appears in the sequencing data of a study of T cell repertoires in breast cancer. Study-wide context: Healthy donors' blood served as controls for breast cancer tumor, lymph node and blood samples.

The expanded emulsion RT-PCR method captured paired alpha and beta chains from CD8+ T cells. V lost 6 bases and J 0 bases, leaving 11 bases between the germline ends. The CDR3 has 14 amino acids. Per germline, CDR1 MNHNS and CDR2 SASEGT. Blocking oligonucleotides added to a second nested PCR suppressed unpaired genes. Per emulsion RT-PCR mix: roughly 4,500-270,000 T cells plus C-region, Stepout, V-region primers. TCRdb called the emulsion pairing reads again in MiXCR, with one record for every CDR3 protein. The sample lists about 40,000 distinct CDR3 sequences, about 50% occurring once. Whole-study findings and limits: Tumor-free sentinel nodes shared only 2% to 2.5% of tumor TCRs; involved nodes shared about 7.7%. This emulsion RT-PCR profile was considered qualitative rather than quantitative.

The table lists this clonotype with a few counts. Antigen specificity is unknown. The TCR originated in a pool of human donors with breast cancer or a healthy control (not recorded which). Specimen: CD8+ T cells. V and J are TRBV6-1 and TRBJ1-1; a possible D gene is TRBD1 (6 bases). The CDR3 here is CASSSGVMNTEAFF. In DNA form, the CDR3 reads TGTGCCAGCAGCTCAGGGGTTATGAACACTGAAGCTTTCTTT.